These T cell receptor beta chains were read from a single sample in a study of cytomegalovirus exposure and HLA in healthy donors. Sequenced by immunoSEQ multiplex PCR; TCRdb stores in-frame clones only, minus some. This table holds 150,000 to 200,000 clones, 80% to 85% found once. The sequencing sample was made of PBMCs. The receptors shown here come from a woman in her late teens or twenties in good health and CMV-seropositive. Both conserved end residues are part of each CDR3. The D gene is left open where the match is weak. The listing skips clone size in some rows; elsewhere it reads once, few, many or a size class.

clone size	V gene	J gene	D gene	CDR3 DNA	CDR3 protein
once	TRBV14	TRBJ2-1	TRBD1	TGTGCCAGCAGCCACGGCTTCCGGGACAGGGTCAACAATGAGCAGTTCTTC	CASSHGFRDRVNNEQFF
NA	TRBV10-3	TRBJ1-1	TRBD1	TGTGCCATCAGGGAGACAGGGGGCACTGAAGCTTTCTTT	CAIRETGGTEAFF
NA	TRBV5-1	TRBJ2-2	TRBD2	TGCGCCAGCAGTCACAGAGCGGGGGACTCGTCCGGGGAGCTGTTTTTT	CASSHRAGDSSGELFF
NA	TRBV6-5	TRBJ2-2	TRBD1	TGTGCCAGCAGAAATTTAGACAGGGGAGCCGGGGAGCTGTTTTTT	CASRNLDRGAGELFF
NA	TRBV7-2	TRBJ1-1	NA	TGTGCCAGCAGCCAAATGGCAGGGGTTAACACTGAAGCTTTCTTT	CASSQMAGVNTEAFF
NA	TRBV10-3	TRBJ2-2	NA	TGTGCCATCAGTACAGGGTATGACGGGGAGCTGTTTTTT	CAISTGYDGELFF
NA	TRBV14	TRBJ2-7	NA	TGTGCCAGCAGCCTGCGCCACTACGAGCAGTACTTC	CASSLRHYEQYF
few	TRBV15	TRBJ2-7	TRBD1	TGTGCCACCAGTACAAACAGGGGCTCCTACGAGCAGTACTTC	CATSTNRGSYEQYF
NA	TRBV7-7	TRBJ1-3	TRBD1	TGTGCCAGCAGCGAAGGGACAGACTCTGGAAACACCATATATTTT	CASSEGTDSGNTIYF
NA	TRBV7-9	TRBJ2-1	NA	TGTGCCAGCAGCTCACCCAGGGGGGCGAGGAATGAGCAGTTCTTC	CASSSPRGARNEQFF
once	TRBV6-5	TRBJ2-7	TRBD1	TGTGCCAGCAGCTTCGGACAGGGGTTTGGGGAGCAGTACTTC	CASSFGQGFGEQYF
NA	TRBV7-2	TRBJ2-7	TRBD1	TGTGCCAGCAGCTTTGACAGGGGGTACGAGCAGTACTTC	CASSFDRGYEQYF
few	TRBV4-1	TRBJ1-1	NA	TGCGCCAGCAGCCCTACTTGGAGTAGGGACACCCTCCGGAACACTGAAGCTTTCTTT	CASSPTWSRDTLRNTEAFF
once	TRBV5-1	TRBJ2-5	NA	TGCGCCAGCAGCCCAGGGTCAGTTCAAACGAAAGAGACCCAGTACTTC	CASSPGSVQTKETQYF
NA	TRBV6-5	TRBJ1-1	NA	TGTGCCAGCAGTTATATCCTGAACACTGAAGCTTTCTTT	CASSYILNTEAFF
NA	TRBV11-3	TRBJ2-5	TRBD1	TGTGCCAGCAGCTCCCGTCGGGACAGCCAAGAGACCCAGTACTTC	CASSSRRDSQETQYF
NA	TRBV9	TRBJ2-1	TRBD2	TGTGCCAGCAGCGCTAGCCTCCTAGCGGGGGGCTACAATGAGCAGTTCTTC	CASSASLLAGGYNEQFF
NA	TRBV27	TRBJ2-6	TRBD1	TGTGCCAGCAGGTCCTGGACAGGGTCTGGGGCCAACGTCCTGACTTTC	CASRSWTGSGANVLTF
NA	TRBV7-9	TRBJ1-5	NA	TGTGCCAGCAGCCACTCCGGGGGGGAGCAGCCCCAGCATTTT	CASSHSGGEQPQHF
NA	TRBV5-1	TRBJ2-7	TRBD1	TGCGCCAGCAGCTGGGGACGGGACAGGGCCTACGAGCAGTACTTC	CASSWGRDRAYEQYF
NA	TRBV18	TRBJ2-1	TRBD2	TGTGCCAGCTCCCATAAACCCCTAGCGGGGGCCTACAATGAGCAGTTCTTC	CASSHKPLAGAYNEQFF
NA	TRBV10-3	TRBJ2-5	TRBD1	TGTGCCATCAGTGCCCATAGAGACAGGGGAGAAGAGACCCAGTACTTC	CAISAHRDRGEETQYF
NA	TRBV2	TRBJ1-6	NA	TGTGCCAGCAGTTCGTCCTCCTATAATTCACCCCTCCACTTT	CASSSSSYNSPLHF
few	TRBV7-6	TRBJ1-5	NA	TGTGCCAGCAGCGGGGGGAGCAATCAGCCCCAGCATTTT	CASSGGSNQPQHF
NA	TRBV4-2	TRBJ2-3	NA	TGTGCCAGCAGCCAAGATCTCACCGGTGGCACAGATACGCAGTATTTT	CASSQDLTGGTDTQYF
NA	TRBV4-2	TRBJ2-1	TRBD2	TGTGCCAGCAGCCAAGATACTAGCGGGGGGGCCCGGCAGTTCTTC	CASSQDTSGGARQFF
NA	TRBV11-2	TRBJ1-4	NA	TGTGCCAGCAGCTTAGGTTTGAGGAATGAAAAACTGTTTTTT	CASSLGLRNEKLFF
NA	TRBV5-1	TRBJ2-7	TRBD2	TGCGCCAGCAGCGGGGGACTAGCGGGGGCGTCCTACGAGCAGTACTTC	CASSGGLAGASYEQYF
once	TRBV25-1	TRBJ1-4	TRBD1	TGTGCCAGCAGTGCCCCGGGACAGATTGCAACTAATGAAAAACTGTTTTTT	CASSAPGQIATNEKLFF
NA	TRBV21-1	TRBJ2-2	NA	TGTGCCAGCAGCAAAGGGGAGGGGCCGGGCACCGGGGAGCTGTTTTTT	CASSKGEGPGTGELFF
NA	TRBV27	TRBJ1-5	NA	TGTGCCAGCAGCCGGTCCCCGACAGGAGCTAGCAATCAGCCCCAGCATTTT	CASSRSPTGASNQPQHF
NA	TRBV15	TRBJ2-1	NA	TGTGCCACCAGCTTCGTGCGACTCCCCCCTAATGAGCAGTTCTTC	CATSFVRLPPNEQFF
NA	TRBV7-9	TRBJ1-3	NA	TGTGCCAGCAGCTCGGCGGGCGGGGCTGGAAACACCATATATTTT	CASSSAGGAGNTIYF
many	TRBV6-4	TRBJ2-5	TRBD1	TGTGCCAGCAGTGCCGGGACAGGGGGCCAAGAGACCCAGTACTTC	CASSAGTGGQETQYF
once	TRBV18	TRBJ1-4	NA	TGTGCCAGCTCAAGAGGACTTAATGAAAAACTGTTTTTT	CASSRGLNEKLFF
NA	TRBV21-1	TRBJ1-2	NA	TGTGCCAGCAGCCAGCGGGTAGGGCACTATGGCTACACCTTC	CASSQRVGHYGYTF
NA	TRBV9	TRBJ2-5	NA	TGTGCCAGCAGCGTAGGGACGAGCGGAGAGACCCAGTACTTC	CASSVGTSGETQYF
NA	TRBV9	TRBJ2-1	NA	TGTGCCAGCAGCGTAGAACCGGGATCCCTCTACAATGAGCAGTTCTTC	CASSVEPGSLYNEQFF
NA	TRBV10-1	TRBJ1-1	TRBD1	TGCGCCAGCAGTGAGCTAAGGACAGGAGAAGCTTTCTTT	CASSELRTGEAFF
NA	TRBV7-6	TRBJ2-7	NA	TGTGCCAGCAGCCCTAGGGGGGGCAGCTCCTACGAGCAGTACTTC	CASSPRGGSSYEQYF
NA	TRBV6-1	TRBJ2-7	TRBD2	TGTGCCAGCCTTACGGGGGGGGCCTACGAGCAGTACTTC	CASLTGGAYEQYF
NA	TRBV2	TRBJ2-4	NA	TGTGCCAGCAGATTACAGGGCTTTGGAAACATTCAGTACTTC	CASRLQGFGNIQYF
NA	TRBV9	TRBJ2-6	TRBD1	TGTGCCAGCCTGGGACAGGGGGATGTGAACGGGGCCAACGTCCTGACTTTC	CASLGQGDVNGANVLTF
once	TRBV29-1	TRBJ2-1	TRBD2	TGCAGCGTTGCCGCGGGGGGGCTAAATGAGCAGTTCTTC	CSVAAGGLNEQFF
few	TRBV27	TRBJ1-4	NA	TGTGCCAGCAGTACCCGACTTAATGAAAAACTGTTTTTT	CASSTRLNEKLFF
NA	TRBV19	TRBJ1-4	TRBD1	TGTGCCAGTAACGGACAGGCCGAAAAACTGTTTTTT	CASNGQAEKLFF
NA	TRBV11-3	TRBJ2-1	TRBD2	TGTGCCAGCAGCCTTCATAGCGGGGGGGCAAACAATGAGCAGTTCTTC	CASSLHSGGANNEQFF
NA	TRBV2	TRBJ2-3	TRBD2	TGTGCCAGCAGTGAAGGCTTAGCGGGGTCAGATACGCAGTATTTT	CASSEGLAGSDTQYF
NA	TRBV6-5	TRBJ2-3	NA	TGTGCCAGCTCCCCTAACAGAGATACGCAGTATTTT	CASSPNRDTQYF
NA	TRBV7-3	TRBJ2-7	TRBD1	TGTGCCAGCAGCTTAACGTTGGGACAGGGGGTGTCCGAGCAGTACTTC	CASSLTLGQGVSEQYF
NA	TRBV7-9	TRBJ1-2	NA	TGTGCCAGCACCCCGATTGGGGCAGGAGCCTACACCTTC	CASTPIGAGAYTF
NA	TRBV5-1	TRBJ2-7	NA	TGCGCCAGCACCTCCCCTAGTTCCACCTACGAGCAGTACTTC	CASTSPSSTYEQYF
NA	TRBV6-1	TRBJ2-2	TRBD2	TGTGCCAGCAGGGTTAGCGGGGAGAGCGGGGAGCTGTTTTTT	CASRVSGESGELFF
NA	TRBV7-9	TRBJ1-1	TRBD1	TGTGCCAGCAGCTTAGTCCCAGGGGGCACTATGAACACTGAAGCTTTCTTT	CASSLVPGGTMNTEAFF
NA	TRBV2	TRBJ1-1	NA	TGTGCCAGCAGGGACAGCTCAATGAACACTGAAGCTTTCTTT	CASRDSSMNTEAFF